The text below deals with one TCR beta chain. Antigen unknown. Germline-derived CDR1 and CDR2 are SGHNT and YENEEA. The CDR3 loop spans 14 amino acids. The V and J ends lost 3 bases and 5 bases respectively, with 12 bases between them. The time point: blood at routine non-recurrence follow-up after resection. In each case, whole RNA from tumor, nontumor lung or frozen PBMC was sequenced unsorted. This record comes from a study of spatial heterogeneity in lung cancer. Study-level points and caveats: There were more appearances of ubiquitous expanded tumor TCRs in blood at resection than at follow-up.

MiXCR, run by TCRdb on the 5' RACE reads, gives a single entry per CDR3 protein. The sample includes about 25,000 distinct CDR3 sequences, 4.5% to 7.5% of them seen just once. V and J are TRBV11-3 and TRBJ2-3; D may be TRBD1 (5 bases). The sequence was obtained from a male donor with early-stage non-small cell lung cancer. This specimen was PBMCs, taken at follow-up. The CDR3 protein is CASSLSSQGDTQYF. The CDR3 bases are TGTGCCAGCAGCTTGAGTAGCCAGGGAGATACGCAGTATTTT. Combining the CDR3 with reference TRBV11-3 and TRBJ2-3 gives the whole variable domain EAGVVQSPRYKIIEKKQPVAFWCNPISGHNTLYWYLQNLGQGPELLIRYENEEAVDDSQLPKDRFSAERLKGVDSTLKIQPAELGDSAVYLCASSLSSQGDTQYFGPGTRLTVL.